This TCR beta chain was documented in a study of response to subunit inactivated influenza vaccine. Study-level findings and limits: New T cells are recruited in small numbers by each seasonal influenza vaccination, according to the authors' suggestion.

One entry per CDR3 protein, called by TCRdb with MiXCR from the RT-PCR reads. The sample gives 750,000 to 850,000 distinct CDR3 sequences, roughly 20% of which show up once; approximately 11% is in the top ten. This CDR3 is 17 amino acids long. The germline gives CDR1 SNHLY, CDR2 FYNNEI. J was trimmed by 0 bases and V by 3 bases; bases with no gene match: 7. Note on this clonotype: Antigen: not known.

The sample in question was PBMCs from blood, obtained 4 to 6 days after vaccination. This clonotype was sampled from a man between 45 and 60 years old who received an inactivated influenza vaccine. V usage is TRBV2 and J usage is TRBJ2-1, with 8 positions matching TRBD2. CDR3: CASSEALSGVSYNEQFF. The DNA for the CDR3 is TGTGCCAGCAGTGAGGCACTTAGCGGGGTCTCCTACAATGAGCAGTTCTTC. The entire variable domain, with the rest obtained from reference TRBV2 and TRBJ2-1, is as follows: EPEVTQTPSHQVTQMGQEVILRCVPISNHLYFYWYRQILGQKVEFLVSFYNNEISEKSEIFDDQFSVERPDGSNFTLKIRSTKLEDSAMYFCASSEALSGVSYNEQFFGPGTRLTVL.